This T cell receptor (beta chain) came from a study of spatial heterogeneity in lung cancer. On the study more broadly: Samples came from 72 TRACERx patients with untreated early-stage lung cancer. PBMC samples from follow-up, where available, were sequenced a median of around 22 months after resection. An average of more than ten raw reads was observed per unique TCR and UMI combination.

Sample time point: blood at routine non-recurrence follow-up after resection. TCRs were sequenced from unsorted whole RNA of tumor, nontumor lung or PBMC. Individual TCR cDNA molecules each bore their own unique molecular identifier. Each CDR3 protein is one row after TCRdb ran MiXCR on the 5' RACE reads. The sample carries around 120,000 distinct CDR3 sequences, 12% recorded once. The receptor was isolated from a male donor with early-stage non-small cell lung cancer. The specimen comprised PBMCs, sampled at follow-up.

The CDR3 spells CASSRRPAGDADTQYF. DNA of the CDR3: TGTGCCAGCAGCCGCCGACCGGCGGGGGACGCAGATACGCAGTATTTT. V is TRBV3-1 and J is TRBJ2-3, with TRBD2 matching over 7 bases. With 4 bases clipped from V and 4 bases from J, the junction kept 11 bases outside the gene matches. The germline V gene encodes CDR1 LGHDT and CDR2 YNNKEL (reference sequence). The CDR3 length is 16 residues.